This T cell receptor beta chain was retrieved from a study of shared clonotypes between healthy human individuals. The V gene's germline CDR1 is MGHDK and CDR2 SYGVNS. The V and J ends lost 9 bases and 7 bases respectively, with 16 bases between them. This CDR3 is built from 13 residues. Regarding the study as a whole: How much donors shared clonotypes was expected to be affected by sequencing depth.

Naive-designated CD8 cells lacked CD45RO, were positively enriched for CCR7, and omitted terminally differentiated effector memory CD45RA+ cells. Donors were healthy HIV-negative adults without recent acute infections or vaccinations. As to this clone: Its antigen is still unknown.

Genomic DNA per cell subset filled all wells of several immunoSEQ plates. Libraries were prepared by immunoSEQ multiplex PCR; TCRdb keeps only in-frame clonotypes and omits some of them. Here the sample spans roughly 2.1 million clones, about 93% being singletons. This rearrangement joins TRBV25-1 to TRBJ2-4; D might be TRBD1 (6 bases). The sequencing input was naive CD8+ T cells from PBMCs. The sequence derives from a man aged 18 to 29 in good health. Some clones in this sample may be carry-over from other donors' samples. The CDR3 loop reads CASSLLRGNIQYF. The CDR3 DNA follows: TGTGCCAGTTCCCTCCTAAGGGGGAACATTCAGTACTTC.